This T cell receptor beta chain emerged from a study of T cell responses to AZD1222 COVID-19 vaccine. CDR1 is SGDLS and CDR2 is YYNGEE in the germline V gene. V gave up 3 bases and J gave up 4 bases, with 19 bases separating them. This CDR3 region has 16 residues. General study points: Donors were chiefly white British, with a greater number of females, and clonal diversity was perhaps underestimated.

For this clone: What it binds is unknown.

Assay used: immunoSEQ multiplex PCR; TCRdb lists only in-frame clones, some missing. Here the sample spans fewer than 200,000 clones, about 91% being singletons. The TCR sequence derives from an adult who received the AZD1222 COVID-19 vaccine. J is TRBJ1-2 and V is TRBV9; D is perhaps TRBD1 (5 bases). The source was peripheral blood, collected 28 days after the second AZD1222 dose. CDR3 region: CASSALLETGPYGYTF. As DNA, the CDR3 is TGTGCCAGCAGCGCGCTACTAGAGACGGGACCCTATGGCTACACCTTC.